This TCR beta chain was documented in a study of cytomegalovirus exposure and HLA in healthy donors. The study, taken as a whole, reports: First-cohort TCR clusters were later found to tend to co-occur in the roughly 130 validation repertoires.

Measured with immunoSEQ multiplex PCR; TCRdb has only the in-frame clones, and not every one. There are over 110,000 clones in the sample; about 88% occur only once, and just under 9% lies in the top ten. As regards this clone: Its antigen is not known.

This CDR3 is 16 amino acids long. With 5 bases clipped from V and 6 bases from J, the junction kept 12 bases outside the gene matches. The V gene's germline CDR1 is SGHTA and CDR2 FQGNSA. This receptor was taken from a man between 18 and 35 years old in good health and CMV-seropositive. This chain connects TRBV7-2 to TRBJ2-3; 9 bases match TRBD2. Sequences were obtained from PBMCs. CDR3 sequence reads: CASSRTPLAGLDTQYF. CDR3 coding DNA: TGTGCCAGCAGCCGCACCCCCCTAGCGGGACTGGATACGCAGTATTTT. Full variable domain (remainder filled in from reference TRBV7-2 and TRBJ2-3): GAGVSQSPSNKVTEKGKDVELRCDPISGHTALYWYRQSLGQGLEFLIYFQGNSAPDKSGLPSDRFSAERTGGSVSTLTIQRTQQEDSAVYLCASSRTPLAGLDTQYFGPGTRLTVL.